Included here is one TCR beta chain sequence, with context. Its target is unknown. This entry belongs to a study of shared clonotypes between healthy human individuals. Study findings and constraints: Relative to memory subsets, naive subsets generally showed larger estimated richness.

Some clones are missing from TCRdb's copy, which holds only in-frame ones; the method was immunoSEQ multiplex PCR. The sample lists about 580,000 clones, more than 95% occurring once. Germline assignment: CDR1 MGHDK and CDR2 SYGVNS. The CDR3 spans 13 residues. V gave up 2 bases and J gave up 2 bases, with 3 bases separating them. Terminally differentiated effector memory CD45RA+ cells were excluded by CCR7 positive selection of CD45RO-negative cells. Sequenced material: naive CD8+ T cells sorted from blood. The receptor comes from a man aged 25 to 40 in good health. The genes are TRBV25-1 and TRBJ2-2; no clear D gene. This chain's CDR3 is CASSELNTGELFF. The CDR3 region has the DNA TGTGCCAGCAGTGAACTCAACACCGGGGAGCTGTTTTTT.